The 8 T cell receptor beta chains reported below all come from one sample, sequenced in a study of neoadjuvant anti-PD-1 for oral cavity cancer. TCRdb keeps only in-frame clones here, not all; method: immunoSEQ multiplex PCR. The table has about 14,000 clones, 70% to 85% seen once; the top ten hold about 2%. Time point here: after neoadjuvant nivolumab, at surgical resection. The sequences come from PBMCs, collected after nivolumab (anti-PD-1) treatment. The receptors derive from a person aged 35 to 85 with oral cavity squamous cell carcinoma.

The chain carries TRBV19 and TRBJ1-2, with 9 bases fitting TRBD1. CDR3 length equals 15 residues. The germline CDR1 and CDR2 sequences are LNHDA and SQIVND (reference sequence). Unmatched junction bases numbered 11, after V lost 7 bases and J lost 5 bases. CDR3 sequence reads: CASTRDREVSYGYTF. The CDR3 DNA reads TGTGCCAGTACCCGGGACAGGGAGGTGTCTTATGGCTACACCTTC.

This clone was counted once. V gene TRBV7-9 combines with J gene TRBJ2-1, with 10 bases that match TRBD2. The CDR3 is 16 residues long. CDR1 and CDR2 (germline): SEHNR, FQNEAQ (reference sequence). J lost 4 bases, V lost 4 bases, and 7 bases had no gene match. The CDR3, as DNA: TGTGCCAGCAGCTCCCGGGGTAGCGGGGGGTACAATGAGCAGTTCTTC. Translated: CASSSRGSGGYNEQFF.

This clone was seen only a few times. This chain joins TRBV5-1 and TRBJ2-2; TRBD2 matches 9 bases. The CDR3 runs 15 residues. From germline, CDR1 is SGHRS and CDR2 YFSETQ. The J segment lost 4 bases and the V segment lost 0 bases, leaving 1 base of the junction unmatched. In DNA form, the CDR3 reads TGCGCCAGCAGCTTGGGTAGCGGGAGCACCGGGGAGCTGTTTTTT. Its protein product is CASSLGSGSTGELFF.

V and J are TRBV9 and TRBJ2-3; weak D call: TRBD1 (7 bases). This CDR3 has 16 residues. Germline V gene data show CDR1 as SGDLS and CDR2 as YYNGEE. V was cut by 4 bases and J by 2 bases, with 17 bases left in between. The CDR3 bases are TGTGCCAGCAGCTTACGACAGGGAGGTATCACAGATACGCAGTATTTT. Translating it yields CASSLRQGGITDTQYF.

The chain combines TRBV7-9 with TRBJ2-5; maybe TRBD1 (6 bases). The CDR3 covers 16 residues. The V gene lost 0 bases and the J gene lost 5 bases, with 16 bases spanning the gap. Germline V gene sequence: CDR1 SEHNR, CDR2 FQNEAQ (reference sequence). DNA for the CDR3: TGTGCCAGCAGCTTAGCTCTAGGGGGAACGTGGGAGACCCAGTACTTC. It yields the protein CASSLALGGTWETQYF. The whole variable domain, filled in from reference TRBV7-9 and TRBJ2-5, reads DTGVSQNPRHKITKRGQNVTFRCDPISEHNRLYWYRQTLGQGPEFLTYFQNEAQLEKSRLLSDRFSAERPKGSFSTLEIQRTEQGDSAMYLCASSLALGGTWETQYFGPGTRLLVL.

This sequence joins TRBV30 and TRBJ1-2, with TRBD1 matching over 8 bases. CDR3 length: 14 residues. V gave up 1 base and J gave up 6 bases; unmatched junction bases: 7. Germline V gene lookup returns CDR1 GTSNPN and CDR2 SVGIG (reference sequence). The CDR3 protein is CAWSDRGYVDGYTF. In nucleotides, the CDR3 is TGTGCCTGGAGTGACAGGGGGTACGTAGATGGCTACACCTTC.

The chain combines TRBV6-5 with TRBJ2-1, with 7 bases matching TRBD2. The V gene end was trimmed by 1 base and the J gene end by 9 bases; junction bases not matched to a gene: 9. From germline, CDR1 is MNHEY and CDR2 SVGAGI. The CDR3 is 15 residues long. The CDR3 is CASSYYSGGRPEQFF. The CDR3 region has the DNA TGTGCCAGCAGTTACTATTCGGGCGGGAGACCTGAGCAGTTCTTC.

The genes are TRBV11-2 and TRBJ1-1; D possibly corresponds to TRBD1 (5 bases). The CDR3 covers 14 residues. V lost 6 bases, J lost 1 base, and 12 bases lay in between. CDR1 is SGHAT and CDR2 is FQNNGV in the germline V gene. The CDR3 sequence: CASRRPGRNTEAFF. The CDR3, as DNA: TGTGCCAGCAGGCGCCCGGGGCGGAACACTGAAGCTTTCTTT.